This record covers a single TCR beta chain. Its target is unknown. Germline V gene data show CDR1 as MDHEN and CDR2 as SYDVKM. CDR3 size: 21 residues. Trimming cost V 6 bases and J 8 bases; bases outside gene matches: 29. Selection for sequencing was limited to patients who had shown CD8+CD57+ cell expansion by flow cytometry. In all patients, the disease was severe acquired aplastic anemia. The study sampled blood from patients who had received no therapy. The data derive from a study of CD8+CD57+ T cells in acquired aplastic anemia. Across the study: Sorting CD4+ and CD8+ cells gave DNA averaging about 3.3 ug.

Genomic DNA served as template for TCR beta VDJ and CDR3 profiling. Via MiXCR, TCRdb re-called the reads, giving one row per CDR3 protein. The repertoire includes approximately 57,000 distinct CDR3 sequences, about 56% of them detected once, and 15% to 20% sits in the top ten. Study-level points and caveats: Shared by patients and controls, 25 to 35 CD8+ CDR3s were abundant in patients.

V gene TRBV28 combines with J gene TRBJ2-1; 9 bases agree with TRBD1. Sequencing input: sorted CD4+, CD8+, or CD8+CD57+ T cells (not recorded which) from PBMCs. This receptor was taken from a human donor with aplastic anemia. The CDR3 loop reads CASSSDFNRDRVWKFGDEQFF. CDR3 sequence (DNA): TGTGCCAGCAGCTCTGACTTTAACCGGGACAGGGTATGGAAATTTGGGGATGAGCAGTTCTTC.